These T cell receptor beta chains were read from a single sample in a study of metastatic and nonmetastatic thyroid tumors. TCRdb ran MiXCR on the PCR reads. The data contain tens of thousands of clones, less than 50% of them singletons. Material: tumor tissue. Receptor source: a male donor with papillary thyroid cancer or a benign thyroid nodule (not recorded which). Some clones in this sample may be carry-over from other donors' samples. Both conserved end residues are part of each CDR3. Each record gives: V gene, J gene, CDR3 protein.

v_gene: TRBV4-2
j_gene: TRBJ1-1
CDR3aa: CASSQGGASLLAFF

v_gene: TRBV18
j_gene: TRBJ2-2
CDR3aa: CASSRGRGQNTGELFF

v_gene: TRBV11-2
j_gene: TRBJ2-7
CDR3aa: CASSPDRGDFYEQYF

v_gene: TRBV2
j_gene: TRBJ2-1
CDR3aa: CASSEMYNEQFF

v_gene: TRBV30
j_gene: TRBJ2-7
CDR3aa: CAWITPHEQYF

v_gene: TRBV4-2
j_gene: TRBJ1-3
CDR3aa: CASSQSGHRGTGNTIYF

v_gene: TRBV6-1
j_gene: TRBJ2-7
CDR3aa: CASRVRTGGYEQYF

v_gene: TRBV27
j_gene: TRBJ1-2
CDR3aa: CASSSTGNVGYTF

v_gene: TRBV7-9
j_gene: TRBJ1-1
CDR3aa: CASSPFTGGNTEAFF

v_gene: TRBV11-2
j_gene: TRBJ2-7
CDR3aa: CASSLASSYEQYF

v_gene: TRBV20-1
j_gene: TRBJ2-1
CDR3aa: CSARDLAGVGEQFF

v_gene: TRBV5-1
j_gene: TRBJ1-6
CDR3aa: CASSLGQFFSPLHF

v_gene: TRBV5-8
j_gene: TRBJ1-4
CDR3aa: CASSFSGVEEKLFF

v_gene: TRBV2
j_gene: TRBJ2-2
CDR3aa: CASRARLAGEDTGELFF

v_gene: TRBV4-2
j_gene: TRBJ1-2
CDR3aa: CASSPLGEDYGYTF